This TCR beta chain was obtained from a study of shared clonotypes between healthy human individuals. Study conclusions and caveats: Among non-shared clonotypes, generation probabilities were lower than among those shared by all four donors.

The donor population consisted of healthy HIV-negative adults with no recent acute infections or vaccinations. The study separated CD4+ cells into CD45RA+ naive and CD45RA-negative memory subsets. Repertoires were generated with immunoSEQ multiplex PCR, while TCRdb's copy carries only in-frame clones and drops some. The profile shows 2,500,000 or so clones, over 85% of them singletons. As for this clone: Its antigen is unknown.

The germline V and J ends were trimmed by 2 bases and 1 base, with 20 bases remaining between them. Germline V gene sequence: CDR1 SQVTM, CDR2 ANQGSEA. The CDR3 runs 17 residues. The sequencing sample was made of naive CD4+ T cells sorted from blood. Stated subset: CD45RA+ positively selected. This clonotype was sampled from a man younger than 35 in good health. V usage is TRBV29-1 and J usage is TRBJ1-2; tentative D call: TRBD1 (6 bases). CDR3 DNA: TGCAGCGTTGAACGACGTGGGGCGGGGGGCAGTAACTATGGCTACACCTTC. Protein: CSVERRGAGGSNYGYTF.